Reported below is one TCR beta chain. What it binds is not known. TCRdb fed the 5' RACE reads into MiXCR, producing one record per CDR3 protein. The profile shows 500,000 or so distinct CDR3 sequences, less than 25% of them singletons. Looked up from germline, CDR1 is SQVTM and CDR2 is ANQGSEA. V was pared by 4 bases and J by 8 bases, with 3 bases of the junction left unmatched. The CDR3 has 11 residues. The record originates from a study of identical twins. Study outcomes and limitations: Beta out-of-frame sequences showed weaker excess twin sharing.

The data also belong to a second study, concerning T cells expressing NK-cell markers. As reported in that work: Where a handful of donors were concerned, these clonotypes also led the CD3+CD56-NKG2C+ fraction.

The sequencing sample was made of CD4+ T cells sorted from blood. This clonotype was obtained from a woman younger than 30 in good health. V and J are TRBV29-1 and TRBJ1-1; TRBD1 matches 8 bases. CDR3 in amino acids: CSVGRTGEAFF. The CDR3 DNA reads as TGCAGCGTTGGGCGGACAGGGGAAGCTTTCTTT.